Shown below are 20 T cell receptor beta chains from a single sample sequenced in a study of shared T cell receptors in the human thymus. Some clones are missing from TCRdb's copy, which holds only in-frame ones; the method was immunoSEQ multiplex PCR. This sample carries about 540,000 clones, around three quarters of them seen once, and the ten largest clones take about 0.013%. These data are also associated with another study on human thymus T cells.

Sequenced material: thymocytes. The origin of the receptors is a boy in the first two years of life with a congenital heart defect.

A single count supports this clone. This rearrangement joins TRBV4-3 to TRBJ1-5, with D possibly matching TRBD1 (6 bases). This CDR3 spans 17 amino acids. CDR1 is LGHNA and CDR2 is YSLEER in the germline V gene. Trimming shortened V by 0 bases and J by 2 bases, and 14 bases separated the two germline ends. In nucleotides, the CDR3 is TGCGCCAGCAGCCAAGATCTTTCACACAGGGGCAATCAGCCCCAGCATTTT. This sequence encodes CASSQDLSHRGNQPQHF.

The V gene is TRBV27, the J gene TRBJ2-2; 11 bases are shared with TRBD2. Germline-derived CDR1 and CDR2 are MNHEY and SMNVEV (reference sequence). This CDR3 spans 18 amino acids. With V trimmed by 5 bases and J by 2 bases, 10 bases remained unmatched. The CDR3, as DNA: TGTGCCAGCAGTCCCCGAGGACTAGCGGGCTTCAACACCGGGGAGCTGTTTTTT. It is translated as CASSPRGLAGFNTGELFF.

This clone was counted only a few times. V and J are TRBV6-1 and TRBJ2-7; 10 nucleotides agree with TRBD2. The CDR3 spans 21 residues. Germline V gives CDR1 MNHNS, CDR2 SASEGT. The J segment lost 5 bases and the V segment lost 2 bases, leaving 24 bases of the junction unmatched. CDR3 sequence: CASSERGPGRAPSGRFHEQYF. The CDR3 nucleotides are TGTGCCAGCAGTGAAAGGGGCCCGGGAAGGGCTCCTAGCGGGAGATTTCACGAGCAGTACTTC.

J is TRBJ2-7 and V is TRBV14; D is unclear. V gave up 5 bases and J gave up 5 bases, with 16 bases separating them. CDR3 length equals 14 residues. Germline lookup yields CDR1 SGHDN and CDR2 FVKESK. The CDR3 DNA is TGTGCCAGCAGCTTCCGCAGGATCCAGGACGAGCAGTACTTC. It codes for CASSFRRIQDEQYF.

V gene TRBV9 combines with J gene TRBJ2-5; TRBD2 might be the D (5 bases). Germline V lookup: CDR1 SGDLS, CDR2 YYNGEE. The ends were cut back, 0 bases at V and 5 bases at J, with 11 bases in the middle. The CDR3 loop spans 14 amino acids. The CDR3 nucleotides are TGTGCCAGCAGCGTAGGCCTAGCCAGGGAGACCCAGTACTTC. The encoded protein is CASSVGLARETQYF.

V usage is TRBV27 and J usage is TRBJ2-7, with D tentatively TRBD2 (5 bases). Between the trimmed V and J ends, which lost 6 bases and 2 bases, there was a span of 17 bases. Germline V gene sequence: CDR1 MNHEY, CDR2 SMNVEV (reference sequence). This CDR3 spans 15 amino acids. CDR3 residues: CASSSTLAYAYEQYF. CDR3 bases: TGTGCCAGCAGCTCCACTTTAGCGTACGCCTACGAGCAGTACTTC.

V usage is TRBV7-9 and J usage is TRBJ2-3; 10 bases fit TRBD2. The V and J ends lost 3 bases and 6 bases, in that order; junction bases with no gene match: 9. The germline V gene encodes CDR1 SEHNR and CDR2 FQNEAQ (reference sequence). The CDR3 has 16 amino acids. CDR3 residues: CASSFPGLAGADTQYF. CDR3 nucleotide sequence: TGTGCCAGCAGCTTCCCGGGGCTAGCGGGAGCCGATACGCAGTATTTT.

The gene calls are TRBV27 and TRBJ2-1, with D possibly being TRBD1 (6 bases). Trimming stripped 3 bases from V and 6 bases from J, with 18 bases between. From germline, CDR1 is MNHEY and CDR2 SMNVEV (reference sequence). This CDR3 spans 16 amino acids. The CDR3 nucleotides read TGTGCCAGCAGTTTTGGGTCAGGGGTAGCGATCAATGAGCAGTTCTTC. As protein: CASSFGSGVAINEQFF.

V gene TRBV30 combines with J gene TRBJ2-7; D is unclear. This CDR3 spans 16 amino acids. Looked up from germline, CDR1 is GTSNPN and CDR2 is SVGIG (reference sequence). Trimming stripped 0 bases from V and 4 bases from J, with 19 bases between. In DNA, the CDR3 is TGTGCCTGGAGTGTACCAAGAAGCGACCCAAGATACGAGCAGTACTTC. It is translated as CAWSVPRSDPRYEQYF.

The DNA of the CDR3 is TGTGCCAGCAGCTCTTTCGCGGGGGAGACCCAGTACTTC. Its protein product is CASSSFAGETQYF. The chain combines TRBV5-5 with TRBJ2-5; D might be TRBD2 (6 bases). V lost 3 bases to trimming and J lost 5 bases, with 11 bases between them. CDR3 size: 13 residues. Looked up from germline, CDR1 is SGHKS and CDR2 is YYEKEE (reference sequence).

This clone was seen once. The J gene is TRBJ1-1, the V gene TRBV5-7; D is unresolved. TRBV5-7 counts as an open reading frame of uncertain function. The CDR3 spans 15 residues. The V gene lost 4 bases and the J gene lost 0 bases, with 13 bases spanning the gap. The CDR3, as DNA: TGTGCCAGCAGCCCTCGGGGAGGGCTGAACACTGAAGCTTTCTTT. Amino acid sequence: CASSPRGGLNTEAFF.

The V call is TRBV27, the J call TRBJ1-1; D possibly corresponds to TRBD1 (5 bases). The germline CDR1 and CDR2 sequences are MNHEY and SMNVEV (reference sequence). V lost 3 bases, J lost 5 bases, and 13 bases lay in between. There are 14 residues in the CDR3. CDR3 coding DNA: TGTGCCAGCAGTTTGGGGCAGAAGGGAACTGAAGCTTTCTTT. Translation: CASSLGQKGTEAFF.

The gene calls are TRBV19 and TRBJ1-5, with 9 bases matching TRBD1. V was clipped by 6 bases and J by 1 base; unmatched bases: 4. This CDR3 has 15 amino acids. Germline values: CDR1 LNHDA, CDR2 SQIVND (reference sequence). Here the CDR3 DNA reads TGTGCCAGTAGCCGGACAGGGGAGAGCAATCAGCCCCAGCATTTT. It specifies CASSRTGESNQPQHF.

The V call is TRBV5-4, the J call TRBJ2-5, with 9 positions matching TRBD2. CDR3 size: 15 residues. After removal of 1 base from V and 5 bases from J, the junction contained 6 bases not matched to a gene. CDR1 is SGHNT and CDR2 is YYREEE in the germline V gene (reference sequence). The CDR3 DNA is TGTGCCAGCAGCTTGCGGCGGGAGGGCCCGGAGACCCAGTACTTC. It specifies CASSLRREGPETQYF. The whole variable domain, filled in from reference TRBV5-4 and TRBJ2-5, reads ETGVTQSPTHLIKTRGQQVTLRCSSQSGHNTVSWYQQALGQGPQFIFQYYREEENGRGNFPPRFSGLQFPNYSSELNVNALELDDSALYLCASSLRREGPETQYFGPGTRLLVL.

The V and J genes are TRBV27 and TRBJ1-1; 8 bases map to TRBD1. J gave up 1 base and V 7 bases, and 8 bases lay outside the gene matches. In germline, CDR1 is MNHEY, CDR2 SMNVEV (reference sequence). The CDR3 runs to 15 residues. Here the CDR3 DNA reads TGTGCCAGCATAGACGGACAGGGTGGGAACACTGAAGCTTTCTTT. This sequence encodes CASIDGQGGNTEAFF.

The V and J genes are TRBV27 and TRBJ2-7; 12 nucleotides line up with TRBD2. Germline V gives CDR1 MNHEY, CDR2 SMNVEV (reference sequence). With V trimmed by 3 bases and J by 6 bases, 3 bases remained unmatched. The CDR3 spans 14 residues. The CDR3 sequence: CASSLTSGRSEQYF. The CDR3 DNA sequence: TGTGCCAGCAGTTTGACTAGCGGGAGAAGCGAGCAGTACTTC.

The chain employs TRBV6-1 and TRBJ2-1; 10 nucleotides match TRBD1. This CDR3 is 19 amino acids long. The V gene end was trimmed by 4 bases and the J gene end by 4 bases; junction bases not matched to a gene: 16. Germline V CDR1 and CDR2: MNHNS, SASEGT. CDR3 nucleotides: TGTGCCAGCAGTGCAACGGGACAGGGGCGGGAGAAGGTATACAATGAGCAGTTCTTC. It yields the protein CASSATGQGREKVYNEQFF.

J is TRBJ2-3 and V is TRBV2; 8 bases align to TRBD2. The CDR3 has 18 amino acids. Germline values: CDR1 SNHLY, CDR2 FYNNEI. With V trimmed by 3 bases and J by 4 bases, 15 bases remained unmatched. The CDR3 sequence is CASSDFEREKVRADTQYF. The DNA of the CDR3 is TGTGCCAGCAGTGACTTTGAGCGGGAGAAGGTGAGGGCAGATACGCAGTATTTT.

The CDR3 reads CASRIKRGVTDTQYF. CDR3 bases: TGTGCCAGCAGAATTAAGCGGGGGGTCACAGATACGCAGTATTTT. The chain links TRBV25-1 to TRBJ2-3; 9 bases are a match to TRBD2. CDR3 length: 15 amino acids. Per the germline V gene, CDR1 is MGHDK and CDR2 is SYGVNS. V shed 6 bases, J shed 2 bases, and the junction held 6 bases outside the gene matches.

The gene calls are TRBV7-2 and TRBJ2-7; 10 bases are a match to TRBD1. V lost 7 bases, J lost 3 bases, and 9 bases stayed unmatched. Germline assignment: CDR1 SGHTA and CDR2 FQGNSA. The CDR3 has 15 residues. CDR3 sequence: CASTPVGTGDYEQYF. The CDR3 region has the DNA TGTGCCAGCACCCCCGTCGGGACAGGGGACTACGAGCAGTACTTC.